This T cell receptor beta chain stems from a study of shared clonotypes between healthy human individuals. Whole-study context: A couple of women and a few men aged 18 to 49 served as donors. Study-wide points: Naive CD4 clonotype sharing across a few donors was 5% to 6%. Among donors, sharing of clonotypes was expected to be affected by sequencing depth.

The ends lost 0 bases at V and 4 bases at J; junction bases unmatched: 8. The CDR3 extends over 16 amino acids. Looked up from germline, CDR1 is SGHNT and CDR2 is YYREEE (reference sequence). TCRdb keeps only in-frame clones here, not all; method: immunoSEQ multiplex PCR. This table holds over 400,000 clones, 95% to 96% found once. This clone was found once. What it binds is unknown. This chain joins TRBV5-4 and TRBJ2-3; 7 bases are a match to TRBD2. The sample comprised naive CD4+ T cells sorted from blood. Described subset: CD45RA+ positively selected. This clonotype was sampled from a woman in her twenties or thirties in good health. CDR3 nucleotides: TGTGCCAGCAGCTTGGCCCCGGGACTAATTGCAGATACGCAGTATTTT. This sequence encodes CASSLAPGLIADTQYF.